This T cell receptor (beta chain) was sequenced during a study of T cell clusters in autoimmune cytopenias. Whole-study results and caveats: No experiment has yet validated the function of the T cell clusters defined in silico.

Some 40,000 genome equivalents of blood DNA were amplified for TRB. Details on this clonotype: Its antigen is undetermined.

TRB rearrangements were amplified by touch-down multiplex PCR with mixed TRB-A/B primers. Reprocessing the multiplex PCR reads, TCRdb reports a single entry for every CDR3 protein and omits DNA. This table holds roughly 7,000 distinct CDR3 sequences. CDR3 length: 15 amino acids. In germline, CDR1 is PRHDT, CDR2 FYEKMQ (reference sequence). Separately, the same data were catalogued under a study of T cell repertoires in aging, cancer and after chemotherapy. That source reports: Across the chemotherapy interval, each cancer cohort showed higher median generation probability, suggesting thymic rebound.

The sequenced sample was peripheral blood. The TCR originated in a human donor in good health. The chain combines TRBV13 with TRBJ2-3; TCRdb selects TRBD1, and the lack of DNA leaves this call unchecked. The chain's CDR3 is CASSQGGRSTDTQYF.